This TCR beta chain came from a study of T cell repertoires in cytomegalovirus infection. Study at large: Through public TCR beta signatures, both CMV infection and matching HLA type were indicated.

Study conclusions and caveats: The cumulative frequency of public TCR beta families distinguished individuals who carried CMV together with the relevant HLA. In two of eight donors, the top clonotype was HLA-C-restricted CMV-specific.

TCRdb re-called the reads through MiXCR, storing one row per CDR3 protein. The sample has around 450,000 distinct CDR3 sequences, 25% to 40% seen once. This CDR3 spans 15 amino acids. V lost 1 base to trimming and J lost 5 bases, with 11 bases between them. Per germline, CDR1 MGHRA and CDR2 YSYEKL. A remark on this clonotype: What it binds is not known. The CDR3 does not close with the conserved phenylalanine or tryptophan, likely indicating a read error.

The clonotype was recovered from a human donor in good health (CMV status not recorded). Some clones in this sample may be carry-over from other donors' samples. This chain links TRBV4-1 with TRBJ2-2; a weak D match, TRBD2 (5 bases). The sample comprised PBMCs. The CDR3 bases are TGCGCCAGCAGCCAAGGGAGGTGGGGAACCGGGGAGCTGTTTGTT. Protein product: CASSQGRWGTGELFV.